Reported below is one T cell receptor beta chain. Its antigen is not known. The study enrolled healthy HIV-negative adults without recent acute infections or vaccinations as donors. Those who donated, Caucasian adults without exception, all lived in Nashville, Tennessee. The data were taken from a study of shared clonotypes between healthy human individuals. Study-wide results and caveats: The sampled material consisted only of blood, and tissue repertoires are likely to differ.

The material for each subset, its genomic DNA, was split evenly across several immunoSEQ plates. Sequencing was performed with immunoSEQ multiplex PCR; in TCRdb, only in-frame clones are kept and a portion is missing. The table includes hundreds of thousands of clones, roughly 77% detected once. V was clipped by 5 bases and J by 5 bases; unmatched bases: 7. The CDR3 runs 15 residues. Germline CDR1 reads SGHTA; CDR2 reads FQGNSA. V usage is TRBV7-2 and J usage is TRBJ2-3; TRBD2 matches 10 bases. The sequencing input was PBMCs. This clonotype was sampled from a woman in her thirties or forties in good health. Some clones in this sample may be carry-over from other donors' samples. The DNA of the CDR3 is TGTGCCAGCAGCCCCCCTAGCGGGAGAAGAGATACGCAGTATTTT. Protein product: CASSPPSGRRDTQYF.